This TCR beta chain originates from a study of blood T cell repertoires in COVID-19. Turning to the study itself: T cells, B-cell-depleted T cells, or PBMCs provided the cDNA or gDNA that served as material.

As processed by the authors: From reference gene primer amplification, estimates of nucleated cell counts were derived. Here immunoSEQ multiplex PCR was the method, and the copy in TCRdb shows in-frame clones only, minus some. The V and J calls and the clone size are those of that table, but D and trimming were determined from the DNA. The sample has more than 95,000 clones, roughly 90% seen once. The CDR3 totals 15 residues. V was clipped by 0 bases and J by 7 bases, with 16 bases between them. CDR1 is LNHNV and CDR2 is YYDKDF in the germline V gene (reference sequence). Sequencing was performed on peripheral blood. The TCR originated in a man between 50 and 59 years old with acute or convalescent COVID-19. The V call is TRBV15, the J call TRBJ2-7; TRBD2 might be the D (5 bases). CDR3 sequence (DNA): TGTGCCACCAGCAGAGAGGTGGGAGTCTCGGGAGAGCAGTACTTC. Its translation: CATSREVGVSGEQYF.